Detailed here is one TCR beta chain. A read error may explain this, as a much larger clone is one base away. The data are from a study of naive and memory T cell subsets. Amplification of ligated cDNA took four PCR rounds with SP2 and nested alpha and beta constant primers. TCRdb reanalysed the 5' RACE reads using MiXCR and keeps one entry per CDR3 protein. This table holds 45,000 to 55,000 distinct CDR3 sequences, around 5% found once. TCR cDNA received a 3' ligated oligonucleotide that carried a UMI. This TCR derives from a female donor in good health.

This CDR3 reads CASSYSGIAGEVTQHF. CDR3 DNA: TGTGCCAGCAGTTACTCGGGGATAGCGGGAGAGGTGACCCAGCACTTC. The chain is built from TRBV6-6 and TRBJ2-5, with TRBD2 matching 9 bases. The germline V gene encodes CDR1 MNHNY and CDR2 SVGAGI (reference sequence). CDR3 length equals 16 residues.